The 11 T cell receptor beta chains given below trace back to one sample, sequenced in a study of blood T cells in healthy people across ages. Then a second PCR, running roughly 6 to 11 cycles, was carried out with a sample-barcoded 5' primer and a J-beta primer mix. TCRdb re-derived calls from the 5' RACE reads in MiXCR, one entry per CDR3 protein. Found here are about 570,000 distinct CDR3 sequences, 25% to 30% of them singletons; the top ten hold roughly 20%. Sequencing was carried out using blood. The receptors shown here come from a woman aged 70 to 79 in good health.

The DNA of the CDR3 is TGTGCCAGCAGAGCGGACAGGGTATCCTACGAGCAGTACTTC. Residues: CASRADRVSYEQYF. The chain combines TRBV6-6 with TRBJ2-7; TRBD1 agrees at 8 bases. This CDR3 region has 14 residues. Trimming took 6 bases from V and 1 from J; bases not matched to a gene: 5. The germline CDR1 and CDR2 sequences are MNHNY and SVGAGI (reference sequence).

DNA for the CDR3: TGCAGCGTTTTCCCCCTGGGGGATCGACGGACTGAAGCTTTCTTT. Protein product: CSVFPLGDRRTEAFF. This chain uses TRBV29-1 with TRBJ1-1; D might be TRBD1 (5 bases). The V and J ends lost 5 bases and 5 bases respectively, with 21 bases between them. The V gene's germline CDR1 is SQVTM and CDR2 ANQGSEA. The CDR3 length is 15 residues.

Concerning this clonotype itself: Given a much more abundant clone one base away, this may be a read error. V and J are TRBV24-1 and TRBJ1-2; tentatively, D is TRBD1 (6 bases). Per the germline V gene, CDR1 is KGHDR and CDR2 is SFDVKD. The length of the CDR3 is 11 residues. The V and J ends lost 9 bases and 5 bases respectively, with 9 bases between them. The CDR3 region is CATLQGYGYTF. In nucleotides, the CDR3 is TGTGCCACCTTACAGGGATATGGCTACACCTTC.

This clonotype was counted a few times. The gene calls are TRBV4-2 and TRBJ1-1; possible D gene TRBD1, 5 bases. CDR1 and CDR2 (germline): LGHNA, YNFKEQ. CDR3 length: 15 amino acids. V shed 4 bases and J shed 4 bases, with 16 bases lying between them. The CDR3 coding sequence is TGTGCCAGCAGCCTACGGGAGGGGCTTGGCACTGAAGCTTTCTTT. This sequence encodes CASSLREGLGTEAFF.

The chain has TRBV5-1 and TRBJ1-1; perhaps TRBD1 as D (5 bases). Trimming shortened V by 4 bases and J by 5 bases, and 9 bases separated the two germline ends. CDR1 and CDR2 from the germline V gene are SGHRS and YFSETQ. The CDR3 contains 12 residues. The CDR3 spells CASSNGGTEAFF. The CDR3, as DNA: TGCGCCAGCAGCAATGGGGGGACTGAAGCTTTCTTT.

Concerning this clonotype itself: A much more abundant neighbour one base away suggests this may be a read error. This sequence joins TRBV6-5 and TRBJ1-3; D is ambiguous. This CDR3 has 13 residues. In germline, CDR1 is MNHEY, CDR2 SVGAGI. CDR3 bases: TGTGCCAGCAGTTACGTGGCTGGAAACACCATACATTTT. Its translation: CASSYVAGNTIHF.

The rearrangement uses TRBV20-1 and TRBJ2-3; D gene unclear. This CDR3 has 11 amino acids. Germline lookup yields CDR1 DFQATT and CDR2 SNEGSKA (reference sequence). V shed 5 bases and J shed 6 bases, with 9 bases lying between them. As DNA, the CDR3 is TGCAGTGCTGAGTACCCTGATACGCAGTATTTT. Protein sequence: CSAEYPDTQYF.

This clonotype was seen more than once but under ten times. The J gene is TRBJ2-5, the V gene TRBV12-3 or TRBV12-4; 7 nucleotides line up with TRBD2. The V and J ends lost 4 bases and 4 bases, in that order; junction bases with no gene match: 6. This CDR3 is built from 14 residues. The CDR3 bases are TGTGCCAGCAGTTGGGGGGGTTTGCGAGAGACCCAGTACTTC. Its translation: CASSWGGLRETQYF.

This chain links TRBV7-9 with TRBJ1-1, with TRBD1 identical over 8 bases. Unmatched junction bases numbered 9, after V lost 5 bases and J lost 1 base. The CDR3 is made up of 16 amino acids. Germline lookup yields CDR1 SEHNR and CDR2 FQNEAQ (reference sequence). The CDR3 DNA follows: TGTGCCAGCAGCCTCGGATCAGGGGGCGGGAACACTGAAGCTTTCTTT. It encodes CASSLGSGGGNTEAFF.

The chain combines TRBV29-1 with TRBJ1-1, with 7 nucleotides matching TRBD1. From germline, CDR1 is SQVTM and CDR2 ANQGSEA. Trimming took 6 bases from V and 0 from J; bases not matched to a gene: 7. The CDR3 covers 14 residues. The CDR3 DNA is TGCAGCGTCGGAACCGGGACAGTGAACACTGAAGCTTTCTTT. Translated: CSVGTGTVNTEAFF.

In DNA form, the CDR3 reads TGTGCCAGCAGTTTGAAGCTGGGACAGTTCTATGGCTACACCTTC. As protein: CASSLKLGQFYGYTF. The chain combines TRBV27 with TRBJ1-2; 7 bases align to TRBD1. CDR3 length: 15 amino acids. Trimming removed 3 bases from V and 4 bases from J; junction bases left unmatched: 8. Per germline, CDR1 MNHEY and CDR2 SMNVEV (reference sequence).